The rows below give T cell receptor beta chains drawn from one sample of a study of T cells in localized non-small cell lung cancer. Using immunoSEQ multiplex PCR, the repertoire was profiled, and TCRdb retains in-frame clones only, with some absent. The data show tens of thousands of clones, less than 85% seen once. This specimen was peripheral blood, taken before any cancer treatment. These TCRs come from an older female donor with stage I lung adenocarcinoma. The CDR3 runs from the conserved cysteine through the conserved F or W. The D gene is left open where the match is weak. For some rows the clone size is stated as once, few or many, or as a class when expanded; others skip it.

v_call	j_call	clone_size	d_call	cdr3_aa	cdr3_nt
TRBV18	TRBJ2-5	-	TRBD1	CASSLTWTGQETQYF	TGTGCCAGCTCACTTACGTGGACAGGCCAAGAGACCCAGTACTTC
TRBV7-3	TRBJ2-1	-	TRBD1	CASSRIPGQGTSYNEQFF	TGTGCCAGCAGCCGCATTCCGGGACAGGGGACCTCCTACAATGAGCAGTTCTTC
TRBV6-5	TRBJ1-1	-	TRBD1	CASGRTGVGTEAFF	TGTGCCAGCGGCAGGACAGGGGTGGGCACTGAAGCTTTCTTT
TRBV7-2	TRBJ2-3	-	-	CASSTSRAVFVDTQYF	TGTGCCAGCAGCACATCCAGGGCCGTGTTTGTGGATACGCAGTATTTT
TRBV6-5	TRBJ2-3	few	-	CASSSRGGTDTQYF	TGTGCCAGCAGTTCCAGGGGGGGGACAGATACGCAGTATTTT
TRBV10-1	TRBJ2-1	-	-	CASSEARGKVVLNNEQFF	TGCGCCAGCAGTGAGGCTCGAGGCAAGGTAGTCCTTAACAATGAGCAGTTCTTC
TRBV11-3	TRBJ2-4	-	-	CASSFSLAAKNIQYF	TGTGCCAGCAGCTTCTCCCTTGCAGCCAAAAACATTCAGTACTTC
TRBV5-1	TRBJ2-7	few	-	CASSYEQGRGHEQYF	TGCGCCAGCAGCTACGAACAGGGTCGGGGCCACGAGCAGTACTTC
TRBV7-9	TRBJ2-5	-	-	CASSLGSIGRGEETQYF	TGTGCCAGCAGCTTAGGGTCCATCGGCAGGGGAGAAGAGACCCAGTACTTC
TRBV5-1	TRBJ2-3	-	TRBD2	CASSASSGVTDTQYF	TGCGCCAGCAGCGCGAGTAGCGGGGTTACAGATACGCAGTATTTT
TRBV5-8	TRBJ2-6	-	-	CASSSVQTSGANVLTF	TGTGCCAGCAGCTCGGTACAGACCTCTGGGGCCAACGTCCTGACTTTC
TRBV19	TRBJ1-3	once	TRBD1	CASSIRDRGTSGNTIYF	TGTGCCAGTAGTATAAGGGACAGGGGGACCTCTGGAAACACCATATATTTT
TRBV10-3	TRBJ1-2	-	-	CAISESPRGYGYTF	TGTGCCATCAGTGAGTCTCCCAGGGGCTATGGCTACACCTTC
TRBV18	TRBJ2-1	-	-	CASSAGLSPDEQFF	TGTGCCAGCTCAGCGGGACTCAGCCCAGATGAGCAGTTCTTC
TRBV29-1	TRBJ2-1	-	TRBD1	CSVKGQGARNEQFF	TGCAGCGTGAAGGGACAGGGGGCGCGAAATGAGCAGTTCTTC
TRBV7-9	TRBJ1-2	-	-	CASSLADSSGYTF	TGTGCCAGCAGCTTAGCGGATTCAAGTGGCTACACCTTC
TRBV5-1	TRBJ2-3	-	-	CASRKLVDTDTQYF	TGCGCCAGTCGTAAGTTGGTCGACACAGATACGCAGTATTTT
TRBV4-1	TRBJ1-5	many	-	CASSQVPALRGSNQPQHF	TGCGCCAGCAGCCAAGTACCGGCCTTAAGGGGTAGCAATCAGCCCCAGCATTTT
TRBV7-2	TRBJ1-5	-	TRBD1	CASSNQQGFQPQHF	TGTGCCAGCAGCAATCAACAGGGGTTTCAGCCCCAGCATTTT
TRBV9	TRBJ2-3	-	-	CASSTRGAGSSTDTQYF	TGTGCCAGCAGCACACGCGGAGCGGGCTCTAGCACAGATACGCAGTATTTT
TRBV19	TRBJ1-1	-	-	CASSINGVYTEAFF	TGTGCCAGTAGTATAAATGGGGTCTACACTGAAGCTTTCTTT
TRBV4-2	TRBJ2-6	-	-	CASSQVEGGSGANVLTF	TGTGCCAGCAGCCAAGTGGAGGGAGGCTCTGGGGCCAACGTCCTGACTTTC
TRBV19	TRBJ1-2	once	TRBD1	CASSRGTGLSYGYTF	TGTGCCAGTAGTAGGGGGACAGGGTTGTCCTATGGCTACACCTTC
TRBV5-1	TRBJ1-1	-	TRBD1	CASSLWPGNSGGTEAFF	TGCGCCAGCAGCTTGTGGCCAGGCAACTCAGGGGGCACTGAAGCTTTCTTT
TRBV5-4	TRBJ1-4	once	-	CASSLNGRGNEKLFF	TGTGCCAGCAGCTTGAACGGGAGAGGAAATGAAAAACTGTTTTTT
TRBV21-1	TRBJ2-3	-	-	CASSKDWTTPRTGTQYF	TGTGCCAGCAGCAAAGATTGGACAACCCCTCGCACAGGTACGCAGTATTTT
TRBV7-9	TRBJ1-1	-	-	CASSFLTGYDTEAFF	TGTGCCAGCAGCTTTCTTACAGGGTACGACACTGAAGCTTTCTTT
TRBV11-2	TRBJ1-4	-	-	CASSRTGGPTNEKLFF	TGTGCCAGCAGCCGGACGGGGGGGCCAACTAATGAAAAACTGTTTTTT
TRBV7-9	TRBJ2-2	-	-	CASTNIPSQDSTGELFF	TGTGCCAGCACCAATATCCCTTCACAGGATAGCACCGGGGAGCTGTTTTTT
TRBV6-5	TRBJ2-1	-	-	CASTPGLYNEQFF	TGTGCCAGCACCCCGGGCCTATACAATGAGCAGTTCTTC
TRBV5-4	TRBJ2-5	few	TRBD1	CASSLDRGETQYF	TGTGCCAGCAGCCTAGACAGGGGAGAGACCCAGTACTTC
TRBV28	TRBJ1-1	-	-	CASSLNPGMGTEAFF	TGTGCCAGCAGTTTAAATCCAGGGATGGGCACTGAAGCTTTCTTT
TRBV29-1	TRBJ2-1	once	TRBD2	CSVKPGLAVLSSYNEQFF	TGCAGCGTGAAACCGGGACTAGCGGTATTGAGCTCCTACAATGAGCAGTTCTTC
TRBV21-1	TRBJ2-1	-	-	CASSKAGPSYNEQFF	TGTGCCAGCAGCAAGGCGGGCCCCTCCTACAATGAGCAGTTCTTC
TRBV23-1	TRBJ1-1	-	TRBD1	CANSQHDRGQFCAFF	TGCGCCAACAGCCAACACGACAGGGGGCAATTTTGCGCTTTCTTT
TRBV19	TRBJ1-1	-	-	CASSIYPGGAFF	TGTGCCAGTAGTATTTATCCTGGTGGAGCTTTCTTT
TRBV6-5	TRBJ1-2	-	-	CASSSPGHNYGYTF	TGTGCCAGCAGTTCGCCGGGACATAACTATGGCTACACCTTC
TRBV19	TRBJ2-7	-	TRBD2	CASSAITSGATYEQYF	TGTGCCAGTAGTGCCATAACTAGCGGGGCCACCTACGAGCAGTACTTC
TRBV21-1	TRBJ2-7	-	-	CASSTKTPPTNDYEQYF	TGTGCCAGCAGCACAAAAACTCCTCCAACTAACGACTACGAGCAGTACTTC
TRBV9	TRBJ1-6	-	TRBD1	CASSVGQGGNSPLHF	TGTGCCAGCAGCGTAGGACAGGGAGGCAATTCACCCCTCCACTTT
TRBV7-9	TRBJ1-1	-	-	CASSLNGGRIEAFF	TGTGCCAGCAGCTTAAACGGGGGCCGGATCGAAGCTTTCTTT
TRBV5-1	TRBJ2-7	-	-	CASSSPGASDDEQYF	TGCGCCAGCAGCTCGCCTGGGGCTAGCGATGACGAGCAGTACTTC
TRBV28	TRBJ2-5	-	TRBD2	CASSLPGLAGEIEETQYF	TGTGCCAGCAGTTTACCGGGACTAGCGGGGGAAATAGAAGAGACCCAGTACTTC
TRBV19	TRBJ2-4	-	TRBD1	CASSKDRDPNIQYF	TGTGCCAGTAGTAAAGACAGGGACCCTAACATTCAGTACTTC
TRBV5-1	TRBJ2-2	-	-	CASSSYGGSNTGELFF	TGCGCCAGCAGCTCCTACGGGGGCTCGAACACCGGGGAGCTGTTTTTT
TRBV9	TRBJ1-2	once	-	CASSPIGGGYGYTF	TGTGCCAGCAGCCCAATTGGGGGAGGCTATGGCTACACCTTC
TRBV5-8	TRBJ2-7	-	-	CASSPDSYYEQYF	TGTGCCAGCAGCCCGGACAGCTACTACGAGCAGTACTTC
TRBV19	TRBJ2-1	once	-	CASSTQTGKEQFF	TGTGCCAGTAGTACACAAACAGGGAAAGAGCAGTTCTTC
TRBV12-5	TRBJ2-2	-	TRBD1	CASGPGQGLSTGELFF	TGTGCTAGTGGCCCCGGACAGGGGCTGTCCACCGGGGAGCTGTTTTTT
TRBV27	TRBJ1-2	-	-	CASSQGHPWGYTF	TGTGCCAGCAGTCAAGGACACCCTTGGGGCTACACCTTC
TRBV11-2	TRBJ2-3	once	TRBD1	CASSLEGQGLDTQYF	TGTGCCAGCAGCTTAGAGGGACAGGGCTTAGATACGCAGTATTTT
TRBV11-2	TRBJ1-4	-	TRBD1	CASSSSGQGIKLFF	TGTGCCAGCAGCTCGTCGGGACAGGGTATAAAACTGTTTTTT
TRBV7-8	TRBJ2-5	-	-	CASSPPRQETQYF	TGTGCCAGCAGCCCCCCCCGCCAAGAGACCCAGTACTTC
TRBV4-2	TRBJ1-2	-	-	CASSQDRETSYTF	TGTGCCAGCAGCCAAGACAGGGAAACGAGCTACACCTTC